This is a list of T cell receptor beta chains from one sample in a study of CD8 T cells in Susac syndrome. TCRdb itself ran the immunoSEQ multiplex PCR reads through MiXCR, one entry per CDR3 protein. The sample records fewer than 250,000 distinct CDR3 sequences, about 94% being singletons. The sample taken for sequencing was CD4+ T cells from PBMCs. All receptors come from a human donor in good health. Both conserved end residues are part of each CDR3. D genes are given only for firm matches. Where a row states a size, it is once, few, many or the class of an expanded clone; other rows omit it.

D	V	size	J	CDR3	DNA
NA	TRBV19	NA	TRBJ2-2	CASSIEGYTGELFF	TGTGCCAGTAGTATAGAAGGCTACACCGGGGAGCTGTTTTTT
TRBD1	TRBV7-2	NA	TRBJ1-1	CASSLVGQGNTEAFF	TGTGCCAGCAGCTTAGTTGGACAGGGTAACACTGAAGCTTTCTTT
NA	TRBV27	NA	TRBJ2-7	CASSFLGSAGEQYF	TGTGCCAGCAGTTTTCTTGGTAGTGCGGGCGAGCAGTACTTC
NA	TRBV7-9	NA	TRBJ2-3	CASSAGTPADTQYF	TGTGCCAGCAGCGCCGGGACACCGGCAGATACGCAGTATTTT
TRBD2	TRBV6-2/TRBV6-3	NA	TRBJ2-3	CASILAGSPDTQYF	TGTGCCAGCATTCTAGCGGGGAGCCCAGATACGCAGTATTTT
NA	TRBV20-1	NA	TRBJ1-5	CSANDILFSNQPQHF	TGCAGTGCTAACGACATCCTCTTTAGCAATCAGCCCCAGCATTTT
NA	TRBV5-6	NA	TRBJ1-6	CASSLPRSSYNSPLHF	TGTGCCAGCAGCTTGCCCAGGAGCTCCTATAATTCACCCCTCCACTTT
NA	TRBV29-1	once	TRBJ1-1	CSVRAYQNTEAFF	TGCAGCGTCAGGGCCTACCAGAACACTGAAGCTTTCTTT
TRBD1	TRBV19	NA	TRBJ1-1	CASPPRTGSTEAFF	TGTGCCAGTCCCCCGAGGACAGGAAGCACTGAAGCTTTCTTT
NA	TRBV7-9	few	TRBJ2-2	CASSLREGGELFF	TGTGCCAGCAGCTTACGAGAGGGCGGGGAGCTGTTTTTT
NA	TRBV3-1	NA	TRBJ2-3	CASSRLRTTQGTDTQYF	TGTGCCAGCAGCCGCCTGAGGACTACCCAAGGCACAGATACGCAGTATTTT
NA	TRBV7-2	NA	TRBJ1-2	CASSSLGSGYTF	TGTGCCAGCAGCTCCCTCGGGAGCGGCTACACCTTC
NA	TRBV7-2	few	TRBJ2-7	CASSPGRREQYF	TGTGCCAGCAGCCCCGGCCGGAGGGAGCAGTACTTC
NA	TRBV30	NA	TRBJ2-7	CAWAEQLGSYEQYF	TGTGCCTGGGCTGAACAGTTAGGCTCCTACGAGCAGTACTTC
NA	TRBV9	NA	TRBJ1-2	CASSAGSRPANYGYTF	TGTGCCAGCAGCGCAGGATCCCGACCAGCTAACTATGGCTACACCTTC
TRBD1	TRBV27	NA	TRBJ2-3	CASRPTGGLSTDTQYF	TGTGCCAGCAGGCCGACAGGGGGGCTTAGCACAGATACGCAGTATTTT
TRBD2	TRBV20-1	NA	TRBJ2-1	CSARDYRSLAGSYNEQFF	TGCAGTGCTAGAGATTATCGATCACTAGCGGGGTCCTACAATGAGCAGTTCTTC
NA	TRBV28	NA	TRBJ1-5	CASSPPRDRYQPQHF	TGTGCCAGCAGCCCACCCCGCGACCGATATCAGCCCCAGCATTTT
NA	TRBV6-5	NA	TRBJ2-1	CASSYSTGPPYNEQFF	TGTGCCAGCAGTTACTCGACTGGGCCGCCCTACAATGAGCAGTTCTTC
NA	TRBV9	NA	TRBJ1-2	CASSRDTGDYGYTF	TGTGCCAGCAGCCGCGACACGGGCGACTATGGCTACACCTTC
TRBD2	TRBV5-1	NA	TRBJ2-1	CASRDREGLVGNEQFF	TGCGCCAGCAGGGATAGGGAGGGACTAGTGGGTAATGAGCAGTTCTTC
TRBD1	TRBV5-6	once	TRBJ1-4	CASSLSGTANEKLFF	TGTGCCAGCAGCCTATCCGGGACAGCTAATGAAAAACTGTTTTTT
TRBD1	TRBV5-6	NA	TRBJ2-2	CASSWDRGLGELFF	TGTGCCAGCAGCTGGGACAGGGGGCTTGGGGAGCTGTTTTTT
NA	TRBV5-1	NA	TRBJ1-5	CASSLEGGRQPQHF	TGCGCCAGCAGCTTGGAAGGGGGAAGGCAGCCCCAGCATTTT
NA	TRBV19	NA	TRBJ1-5	CASSLDGLRGNQPQHF	TGTGCCAGTAGCCTCGATGGGTTAAGAGGCAATCAGCCCCAGCATTTT
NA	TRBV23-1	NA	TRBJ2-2	CASSGRDREKERSPGSCFF	NA
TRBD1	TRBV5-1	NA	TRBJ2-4	CASSQDRLTGIQYF	TGCGCCAGCAGCCAGGACAGGCTCACCGGCATTCAGTACTTC
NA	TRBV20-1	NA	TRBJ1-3	CSARDSDLTRGNTIYF	TGCAGTGCTAGAGATTCGGACCTGACGCGTGGAAACACCATATATTTT
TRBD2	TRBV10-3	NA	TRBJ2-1	CAIRLTSGGASEQFF	TGTGCCATCAGGCTGACTAGCGGGGGGGCATCTGAGCAGTTCTTC
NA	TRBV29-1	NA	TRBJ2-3	CSVEFGSGLDTQYF	TGCAGCGTTGAATTTGGTAGCGGCCTAGATACGCAGTATTTT
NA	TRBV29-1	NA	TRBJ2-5	CSVPGGSSETQYF	TGCAGCGTGCCCGGAGGGAGTAGCGAGACCCAGTACTTC
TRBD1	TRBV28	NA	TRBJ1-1	CASRRRTGIDAEAFF	TGTGCCAGCAGGAGACGGACAGGGATTGACGCTGAAGCTTTCTTT